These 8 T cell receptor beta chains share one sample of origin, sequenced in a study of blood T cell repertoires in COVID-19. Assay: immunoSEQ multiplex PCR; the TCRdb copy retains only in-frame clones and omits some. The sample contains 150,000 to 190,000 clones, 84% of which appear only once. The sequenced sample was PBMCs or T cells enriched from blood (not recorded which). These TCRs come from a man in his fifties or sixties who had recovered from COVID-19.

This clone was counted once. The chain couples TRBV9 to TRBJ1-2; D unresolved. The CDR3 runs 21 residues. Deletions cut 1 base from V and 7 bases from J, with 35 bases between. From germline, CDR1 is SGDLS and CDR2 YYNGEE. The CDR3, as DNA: TGTGCCAGCAGCGTAACTTCCAGTACCGCTGCCAGGTGGCTTAAAGGTGGTGGCTACACCTTC. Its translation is CASSVTSSTAARWLKGGGYTF. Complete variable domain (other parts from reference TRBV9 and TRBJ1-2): DSGVTQTPKHLITATGQRVTLRCSPRSGDLSVYWYQQSLDQGLQFLIQYYNGEERAKGNILERFSAQQFPDLHSELNLSSLELGDSALYFCASSVTSSTAARWLKGGGYTFGSGTRLTVV.

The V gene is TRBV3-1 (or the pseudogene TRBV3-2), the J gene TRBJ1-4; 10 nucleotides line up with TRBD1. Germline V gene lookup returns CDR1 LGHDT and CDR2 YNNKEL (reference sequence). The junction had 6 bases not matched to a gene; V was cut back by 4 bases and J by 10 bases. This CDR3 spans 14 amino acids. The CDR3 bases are TGTGCCAGCAGCCCGGGACAGGGGTTAGGAAAACTGTTTTTT. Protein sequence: CASSPGQGLGKLFF.

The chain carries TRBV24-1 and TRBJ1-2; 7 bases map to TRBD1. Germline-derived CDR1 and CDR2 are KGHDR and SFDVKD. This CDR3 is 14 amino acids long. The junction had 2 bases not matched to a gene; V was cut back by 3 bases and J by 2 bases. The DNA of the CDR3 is TGTGCCACCAGTGATCAGGACAGGAACTATGGCTACACCTTC. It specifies CATSDQDRNYGYTF.

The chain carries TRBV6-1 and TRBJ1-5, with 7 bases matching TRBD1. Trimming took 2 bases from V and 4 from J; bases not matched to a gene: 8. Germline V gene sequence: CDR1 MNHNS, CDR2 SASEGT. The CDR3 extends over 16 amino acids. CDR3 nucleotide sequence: TGTGCCAGCAGTGAAAGGGACAGCTTTTATAATCAGCCCCAGCATTTT. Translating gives CASSERDSFYNQPQHF.

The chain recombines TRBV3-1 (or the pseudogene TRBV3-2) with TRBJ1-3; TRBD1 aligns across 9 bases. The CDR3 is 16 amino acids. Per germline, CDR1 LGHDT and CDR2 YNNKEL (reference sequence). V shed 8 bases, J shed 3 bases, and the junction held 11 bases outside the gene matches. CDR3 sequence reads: CASGPEGQGFGNTIYF. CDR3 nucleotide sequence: TGTGCCAGCGGCCCTGAGGGACAGGGCTTTGGAAACACCATATATTTT.

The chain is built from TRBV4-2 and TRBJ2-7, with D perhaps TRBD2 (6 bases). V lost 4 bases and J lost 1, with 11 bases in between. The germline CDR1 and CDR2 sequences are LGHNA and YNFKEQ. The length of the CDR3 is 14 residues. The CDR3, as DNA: TGTGCCAGCAGCCCGTTTGGGGGGTCCTACGAGCAGTACTTC. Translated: CASSPFGGSYEQYF.

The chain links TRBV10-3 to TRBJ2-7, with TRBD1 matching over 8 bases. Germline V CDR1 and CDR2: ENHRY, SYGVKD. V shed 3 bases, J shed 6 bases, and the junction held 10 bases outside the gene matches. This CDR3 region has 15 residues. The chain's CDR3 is CAISEPETGVLEQYF. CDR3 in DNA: TGTGCCATCAGTGAACCCGAGACAGGGGTACTCGAGCAGTACTTC.

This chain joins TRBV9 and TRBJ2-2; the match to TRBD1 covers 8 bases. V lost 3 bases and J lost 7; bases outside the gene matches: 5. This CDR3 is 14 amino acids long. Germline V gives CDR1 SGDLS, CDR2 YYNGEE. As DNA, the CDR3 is TGTGCCAGCAGCGCCCCCAGGGGGCGCGGGGAGCTGTTTTTT. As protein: CASSAPRGRGELFF.